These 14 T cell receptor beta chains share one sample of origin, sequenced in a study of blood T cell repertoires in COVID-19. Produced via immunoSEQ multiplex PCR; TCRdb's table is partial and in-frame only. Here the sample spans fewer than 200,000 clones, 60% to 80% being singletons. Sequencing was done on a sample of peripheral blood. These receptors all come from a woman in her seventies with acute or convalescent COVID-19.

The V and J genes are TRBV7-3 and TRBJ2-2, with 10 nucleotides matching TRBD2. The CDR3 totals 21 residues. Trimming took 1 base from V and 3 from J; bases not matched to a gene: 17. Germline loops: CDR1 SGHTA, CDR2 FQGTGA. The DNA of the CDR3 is TGTGCCAGCAGCTTAAGAAGGGTAGCGGGAGGTGTCGGTTCATACACCGGGGAGCTGTTTTTT. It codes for CASSLRRVAGGVGSYTGELFF.

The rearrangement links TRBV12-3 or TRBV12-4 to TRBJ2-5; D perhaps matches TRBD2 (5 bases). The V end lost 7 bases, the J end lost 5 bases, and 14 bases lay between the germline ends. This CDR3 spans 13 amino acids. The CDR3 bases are TGTGCCAGCACCCCCGCCGGGGAGGAGACCCAGTACTTC. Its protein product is CASTPAGEETQYF.

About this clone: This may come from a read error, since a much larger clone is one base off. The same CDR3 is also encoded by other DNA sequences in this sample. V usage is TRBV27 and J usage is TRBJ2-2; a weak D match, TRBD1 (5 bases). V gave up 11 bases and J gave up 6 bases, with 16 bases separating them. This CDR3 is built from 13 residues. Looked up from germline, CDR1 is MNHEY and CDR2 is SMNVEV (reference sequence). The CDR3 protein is CAGQRGSAGELFF. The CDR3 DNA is TGTGCCGGCCAAAGGGGAAGTGCCGGGGAGCTGTTTTTT.

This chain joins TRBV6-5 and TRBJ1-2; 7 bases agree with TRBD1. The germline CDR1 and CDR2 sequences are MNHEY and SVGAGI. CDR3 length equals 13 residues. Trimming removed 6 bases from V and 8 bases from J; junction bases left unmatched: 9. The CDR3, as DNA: TGTGCCAGCAGATACCGACAGGGTGACGGCTACACCTTC. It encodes CASRYRQGDGYTF.

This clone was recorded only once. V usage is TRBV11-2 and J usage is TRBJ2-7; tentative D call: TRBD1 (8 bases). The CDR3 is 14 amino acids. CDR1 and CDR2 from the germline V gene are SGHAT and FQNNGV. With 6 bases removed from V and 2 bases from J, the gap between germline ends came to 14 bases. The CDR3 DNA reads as TGTGCCAGCAGGGGGGGGGACAGGACCTACGAGCAGTACTTC. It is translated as CASRGGDRTYEQYF.

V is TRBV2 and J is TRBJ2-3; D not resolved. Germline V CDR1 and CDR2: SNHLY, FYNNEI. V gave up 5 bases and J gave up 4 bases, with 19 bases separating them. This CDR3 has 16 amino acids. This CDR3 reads CASSRSVISTADTQYF. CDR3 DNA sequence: TGTGCCAGCAGTCGATCCGTAATTTCTACGGCAGATACGCAGTATTTT.

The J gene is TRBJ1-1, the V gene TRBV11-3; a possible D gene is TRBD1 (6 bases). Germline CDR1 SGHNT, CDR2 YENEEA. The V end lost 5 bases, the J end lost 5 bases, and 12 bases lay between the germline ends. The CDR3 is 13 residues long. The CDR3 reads CASSQGQLTEAFF. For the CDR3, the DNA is TGTGCCAGCAGCCAGGGGCAGCTGACTGAAGCTTTCTTT. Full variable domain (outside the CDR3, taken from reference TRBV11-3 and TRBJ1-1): EAGVVQSPRYKIIEKKQPVAFWCNPISGHNTLYWYLQNLGQGPELLIRYENEEAVDDSQLPKDRFSAERLKGVDSTLKIQPAELGDSAVYLCASSQGQLTEAFFGQGTRLTVV.

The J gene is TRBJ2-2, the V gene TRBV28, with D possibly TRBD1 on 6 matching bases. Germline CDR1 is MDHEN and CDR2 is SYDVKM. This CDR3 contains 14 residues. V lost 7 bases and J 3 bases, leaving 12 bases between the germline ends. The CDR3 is CASTSGQHTGELFF. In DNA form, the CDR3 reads TGTGCCAGCACCTCCGGACAGCACACCGGGGAGCTGTTTTTT. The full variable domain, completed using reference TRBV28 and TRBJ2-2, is DVKVTQSSRYLVKRTGEKVFLECVQDMDHENMFWYRQDPGLGLRLIYFSYDVKMKEKGDIPEGYSVSREKKERFSLILESASTNQTSMYLCASTSGQHTGELFFGEGSRLTVL.

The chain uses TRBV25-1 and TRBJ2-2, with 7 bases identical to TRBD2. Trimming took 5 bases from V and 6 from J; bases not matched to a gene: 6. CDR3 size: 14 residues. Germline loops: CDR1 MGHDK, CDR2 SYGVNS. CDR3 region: CASSRPGGSGELFF. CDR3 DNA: TGTGCCAGCAGTCGCCCGGGGGGATCCGGGGAGCTGTTTTTT.

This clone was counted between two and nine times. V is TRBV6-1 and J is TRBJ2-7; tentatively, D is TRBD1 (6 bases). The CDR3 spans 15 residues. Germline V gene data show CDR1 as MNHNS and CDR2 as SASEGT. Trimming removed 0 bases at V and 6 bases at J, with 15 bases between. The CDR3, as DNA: TGTGCCAGCAGTGAAGCGGGACACGGAGTAGGCGAGCAGTACTTC. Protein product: CASSEAGHGVGEQYF.

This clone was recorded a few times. CDR3 sequence reads: CASSESLPQQGYTF. Here the CDR3 DNA reads TGCGCCAGCAGTGAGTCCCTCCCTCAACAGGGCTACACCTTC. The chain has TRBV10-2 and TRBJ1-2; D gene uncertain. Trimming removed 0 bases at V and 8 bases at J, with 13 bases between. Germline CDR1 WSHSY, CDR2 SAAADI. The CDR3 length is 14 residues.

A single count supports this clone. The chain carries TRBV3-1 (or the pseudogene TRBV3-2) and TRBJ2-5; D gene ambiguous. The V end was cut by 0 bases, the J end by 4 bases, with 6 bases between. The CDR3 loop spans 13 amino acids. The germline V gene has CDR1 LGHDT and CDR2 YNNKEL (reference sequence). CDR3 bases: TGTGCCAGCAGCCAAGAGCCTAGAGAGACCCAGTACTTC. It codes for CASSQEPRETQYF.

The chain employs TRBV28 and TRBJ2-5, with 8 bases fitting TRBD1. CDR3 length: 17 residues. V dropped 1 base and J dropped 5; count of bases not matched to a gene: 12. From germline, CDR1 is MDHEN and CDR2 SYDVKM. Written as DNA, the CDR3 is TGTGCCAGCAGTTTATCAAGGGAGACAGGGGCTCGGGAGACCCAGTACTTC. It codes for CASSLSRETGARETQYF.

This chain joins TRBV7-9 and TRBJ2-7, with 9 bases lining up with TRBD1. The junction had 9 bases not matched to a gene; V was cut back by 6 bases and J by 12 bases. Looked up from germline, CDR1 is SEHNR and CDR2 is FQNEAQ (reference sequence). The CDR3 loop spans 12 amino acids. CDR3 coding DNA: TGTGCCAGCAGTCTTATGGGACAGGGTGCGTACTTC. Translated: CASSLMGQGAYF.